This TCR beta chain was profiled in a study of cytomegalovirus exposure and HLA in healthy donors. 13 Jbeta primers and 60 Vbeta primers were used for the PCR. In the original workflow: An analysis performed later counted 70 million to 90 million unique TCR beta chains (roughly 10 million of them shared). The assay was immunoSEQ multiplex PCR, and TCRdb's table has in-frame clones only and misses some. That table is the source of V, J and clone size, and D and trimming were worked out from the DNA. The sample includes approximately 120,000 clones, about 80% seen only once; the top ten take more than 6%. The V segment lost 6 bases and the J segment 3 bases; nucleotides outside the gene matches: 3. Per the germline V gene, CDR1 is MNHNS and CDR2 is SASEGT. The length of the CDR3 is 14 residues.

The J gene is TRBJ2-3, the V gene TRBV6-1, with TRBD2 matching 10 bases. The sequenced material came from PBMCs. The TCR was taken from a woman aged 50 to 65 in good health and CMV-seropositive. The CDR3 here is CASRSGGGTDTQYF. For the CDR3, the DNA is TGTGCCAGCAGAAGCGGGGGGGGGACAGATACGCAGTATTTT.